Each of the 29 T cell receptor beta chains below was sequenced from the same sample in a study of blood T cell repertoires in COVID-19. TCRdb's copy holds only in-frame clones and misses some; the assay was immunoSEQ multiplex PCR. The table includes approximately 94,000 clones, almost 90% detected once. The source material was peripheral blood. The origin of the receptors is a woman in her seventies with acute or convalescent COVID-19.

This rearrangement joins TRBV15 to TRBJ1-1, with D possibly TRBD1 on 5 matching bases. The germline gives CDR1 LNHNV, CDR2 YYDKDF (reference sequence). Trimming took 0 bases from V and 4 from J, leaving 15 bases between them. This CDR3 spans 16 amino acids. In nucleotides, the CDR3 is TGTGCCACCAGCAGAGATTGGCAGGGCTCGGGCACTGAAGCTTTCTTT. It specifies CATSRDWQGSGTEAFF.

The rearrangement uses TRBV6-4 and TRBJ2-7; the D gene is possibly TRBD2 (6 bases). Looked up from germline, CDR1 is MRHNA and CDR2 is SNTAGT. The V end was cut by 1 base, the J end by 13 bases, with 14 bases between. The CDR3 loop spans 12 amino acids. CDR3 in DNA: TGTGCCAGCAGTGACTTGGGACTTCCCCTTTACTTC. This sequence encodes CASSDLGLPLYF.

V usage is TRBV5-1 and J usage is TRBJ2-5; D may be TRBD1 (5 bases). V dropped 2 bases and J dropped 5 bases, with 13 bases sitting between them. Germline CDR1 SGHRS, CDR2 YFSETQ. The CDR3 loop spans 14 amino acids. The CDR3 nucleotides read TGCGCCAGCAGCTTCCACGCGAAGGGGGAGACCCAGTACTTC. Translation: CASSFHAKGETQYF. Drawing the rest from reference TRBV5-1 and TRBJ2-5, the complete variable domain is KAGVTQTPRYLIKTRGQQVTLSCSPISGHRSVSWYQQTPGQGLQFLFEYFSETQRNKGNFPGRFSGRQFSNSRSEMNVSTLELGDSALYLCASSFHAKGETQYFGPGTRLLVL.

The CDR3 sequence: CASSLAGGEETQYF. CDR3 bases: TGCGCCAGCAGCTTGGCCGGGGGTGAAGAGACCCAGTACTTC. The chain has TRBV5-1 and TRBJ2-5, with D possibly being TRBD2 (6 bases). Germline-derived CDR1 and CDR2 are SGHRS and YFSETQ. This CDR3 region has 14 residues. V shed 0 bases and J shed 3 bases, with 9 bases lying between them.

CDR3 region: CASNTGAEAFF. The CDR3 DNA sequence: TGTGCCAGTAATACAGGCGCTGAAGCTTTCTTT. This rearrangement joins TRBV19 to TRBJ1-1, with D possibly TRBD1 on 5 matching bases. The CDR3 spans 11 residues. The V and J ends lost 7 bases and 6 bases respectively, with 9 bases between them. CDR1 is LNHDA and CDR2 is SQIVND in the germline V gene (reference sequence).

The chain recombines TRBV5-1 with TRBJ1-4; perhaps TRBD1 as D (5 bases). Per the germline V gene, CDR1 is SGHRS and CDR2 is YFSETQ. Trimming shortened V by 5 bases and J by 0 bases, and 14 bases separated the two germline ends. CDR3 length: 16 amino acids. This chain's CDR3 is CASSGNSGATNEKLFF. The CDR3, as DNA: TGCGCCAGCAGTGGGAATTCGGGGGCAACTAATGAAAAACTGTTTTTT.

The rearrangement joins TRBV19 to TRBJ1-3; D is perhaps TRBD1 (5 bases). Per germline, CDR1 LNHDA and CDR2 SQIVND (reference sequence). V lost 6 bases to trimming and J lost 4 bases, with 7 bases between them. This CDR3 contains 12 residues. The CDR3: CASSRQGNTIYF. The DNA of the CDR3 is TGTGCCAGTAGCAGACAGGGAAACACCATATATTTT.

A single count supports this clone. The chain carries TRBV14 and TRBJ2-7; 10 positions agree with TRBD1. Germline V gene data show CDR1 as SGHDN and CDR2 as FVKESK. The ends lost 5 bases at V and 3 bases at J; junction bases unmatched: 7. This CDR3 comprises 15 residues. The CDR3, as DNA: TGTGCCAGCAGCGAAAGGACAGGGGGAGGCTACGAGCAGTACTTC. Its protein is CASSERTGGGYEQYF.

The chain employs TRBV2 and TRBJ2-3; 8 positions match TRBD1. CDR1 is SNHLY, CDR2 FYNNEI, per germline. V shed 4 bases and J 3 bases; nucleotides not matched to a gene: 21. The CDR3 is 20 residues long. CDR3 DNA: TGTGCCAGCAGTGCATCCAGTCCATCCTCCGGGGACAGGCAGACAGATACGCAGTATTTT. Protein: CASSASSPSSGDRQTDTQYF.

This clone appeared a few times. V is TRBV28 and J is TRBJ2-7, with a possible D match to TRBD2 (5 bases). V lost 6 bases to trimming and J lost 0 bases, with 12 bases between them. CDR3 length: 14 residues. Germline CDR1 is MDHEN and CDR2 is SYDVKM. The CDR3 DNA is TGTGCCAGCAGGTTAGCGTCGAGCTCCTACGAGCAGTACTTC. Translated: CASRLASSSYEQYF.

This clone was picked up many times. The V gene is TRBV9, the J gene TRBJ1-3; 9 nucleotides match TRBD1. V lost 6 bases and J lost 2; bases outside the gene matches: 3. The length of the CDR3 is 14 residues. In germline, CDR1 is SGDLS, CDR2 YYNGEE. The DNA for the CDR3 is TGTGCCAGCACCGGGACAGGGACTGGAAACACCATATATTTT. As protein: CASTGTGTGNTIYF.

CDR3 region: CASSFAGGFYEQYF. CDR3 in DNA: TGTGCCAGCAGTTTTGCGGGAGGGTTCTACGAGCAGTACTTC. The chain couples TRBV27 to TRBJ2-7, with TRBD2 matching 9 bases. Trimming took 3 bases from V and 3 from J; bases not matched to a gene: 3. Germline lookup yields CDR1 MNHEY and CDR2 SMNVEV (reference sequence). The CDR3 loop spans 14 amino acids.

The chain employs TRBV29-1 and TRBJ2-7, with 13 bases lining up with TRBD2. This CDR3 is 14 amino acids long. Trimming took 7 bases from V and 3 from J; bases not matched to a gene: 6. Germline V CDR1 and CDR2: SQVTM, ANQGSEA. CDR3 region: CSAAGLAGDYEQYF. The CDR3 region has the DNA TGCAGCGCCGCAGGACTAGCGGGGGACTACGAGCAGTACTTC.

This chain links TRBV5-1 with TRBJ2-5; a weak D match, TRBD2 (5 bases). The V end lost 0 bases, the J end lost 4 bases, and 13 bases lay between the germline ends. CDR1 is SGHRS and CDR2 is YFSETQ in the germline V gene. The CDR3 runs 15 residues. The CDR3 loop is CASSLGGSESETQYF. In DNA form, the CDR3 reads TGCGCCAGCAGCTTGGGAGGGAGTGAGTCAGAGACCCAGTACTTC.

This chain joins TRBV11-2 and TRBJ2-1; 13 bases map to TRBD2. In germline, CDR1 is SGHAT, CDR2 FQNNGV. Unmatched junction bases numbered 7, after V lost 5 bases and J lost 0 bases. The CDR3 covers 18 residues. CDR3: CASSVELAGGGSYNEQFF. The CDR3 DNA reads TGTGCCAGCAGCGTGGAACTAGCGGGGGGGGGCTCCTACAATGAGCAGTTCTTC.

The V call is TRBV2, the J call TRBJ1-2, with a possible D match to TRBD1 (6 bases). The V end lost 2 bases, the J end lost 3 bases, and 16 bases lay between the germline ends. This CDR3 region has 16 residues. Germline values: CDR1 SNHLY, CDR2 FYNNEI. In DNA form, the CDR3 reads TGTGCCAGCAGTGAACAGGGGACCTTTGGAGACTATGGCTACACCTTC. This encodes CASSEQGTFGDYGYTF.

This clone is a singleton in its sample. V and J are TRBV24-1 and TRBJ1-6, with 9 bases that match TRBD1. The CDR3 spans 16 residues. Germline V lookup: CDR1 KGHDR, CDR2 SFDVKD. V was clipped by 3 bases and J by 9 bases; unmatched bases: 8. The CDR3, as DNA: TGTGCCACCAGTGATGTCACAGGGGGCGTAGGTTCACCCCTCCACTTT. It specifies CATSDVTGGVGSPLHF.

The rearrangement links TRBV18 to TRBJ1-2; TRBD1 matches at 7 bases. Germline CDR1 is KGHSH and CDR2 is LQKENI. The V segment lost 5 bases and the J segment 7 bases; nucleotides outside the gene matches: 7. The CDR3 contains 13 residues. CDR3 in amino acids: CASSSRQGSGYTF. The CDR3 DNA is TGTGCCAGCTCAAGCCGACAGGGCTCTGGCTACACCTTC.

This sequence joins TRBV7-8 and TRBJ1-1; D call uncertain. From germline, CDR1 is SGHVS and CDR2 FQNEAQ. The CDR3 loop spans 12 amino acids. Trimming pared 5 bases from V and 3 bases from J, leaving 7 bases between. The CDR3 DNA sequence: TGTGCCAGCAGCAGACGGGACACTGAAGCTTTCTTT. This encodes CASSRRDTEAFF.

The V call is TRBV2, the J call TRBJ2-2; 12 nucleotides align to TRBD2. This CDR3 comprises 18 residues. Trimming removed 5 bases from V and 2 bases from J; junction bases left unmatched: 9. Germline lookup yields CDR1 SNHLY and CDR2 FYNNEI. The CDR3: CASSFLAGGLRNTGELFF. The CDR3 DNA follows: TGTGCCAGCAGTTTTCTAGCGGGGGGGCTTCGAAACACCGGGGAGCTGTTTTTT.

The J gene is TRBJ1-4, the V gene TRBV10-3; 7 bases fit TRBD1. CDR1 ENHRY and CDR2 SYGVKD come from the germline V gene. With V trimmed by 5 bases and J by 2 bases, 5 bases remained unmatched. This CDR3 has 15 residues. The CDR3 DNA follows: TGTGCCATCAGTAGCTCGACAGGGACTAATGAAAAACTGTTTTTT. Translation: CAISSSTGTNEKLFF.

This rearrangement joins TRBV2 to TRBJ1-2; no definite D call. CDR3 size: 13 residues. Between the trimmed V and J ends, which lost 8 bases and 2 bases, there was a span of 12 bases. The germline gives CDR1 SNHLY, CDR2 FYNNEI. The CDR3 sequence is CASGQRPNYGYTF. CDR3 sequence (DNA): TGTGCCAGCGGGCAGAGACCGAACTATGGCTACACCTTC.

This clone appeared a single time. The chain recombines TRBV27 with TRBJ1-5, with TRBD1 identical over 8 bases. The CDR3 runs to 16 residues. The V gene's germline CDR1 is MNHEY and CDR2 SMNVEV (reference sequence). V shed 5 bases and J 0 bases; nucleotides not matched to a gene: 6. The CDR3 DNA follows: TGTGCCAGCAGTCTCAACAGGGGGGTTAGCAATCAGCCCCAGCATTTT. It codes for CASSLNRGVSNQPQHF.

V is TRBV18 and J is TRBJ1-1; possibly TRBD1 for D (5 bases). The CDR3 has 16 amino acids. Trimming removed 4 bases at V and 0 bases at J, with 15 bases between. Germline CDR1 is KGHSH and CDR2 is LQKENI. Here the CDR3 reads CASSRRTPFLNTEAFF. The CDR3 coding sequence is TGTGCCAGCTCACGAAGGACACCCTTTTTGAACACTGAAGCTTTCTTT. Complete variable domain (other parts from reference TRBV18 and TRBJ1-1): NAGVMQNPRHLVRRRGQEARLRCSPMKGHSHVYWYRQLPEEGLKFMVYLQKENIIDESGMPKERFSAEFPKEGPSILRIQQVVRGDSAAYFCASSRRTPFLNTEAFFGQGTRLTVV.

This clone was seen a single time. The gene calls are TRBV2 and TRBJ2-1; D might be TRBD1 (6 bases). The V and J ends lost 7 bases and 8 bases respectively, with 15 bases between them. Germline V gene data show CDR1 as SNHLY and CDR2 as FYNNEI. This CDR3 has 13 residues. This CDR3 reads CASKNRVSDEQFF. CDR3 sequence (DNA): TGTGCCAGCAAGAACAGGGTTTCGGATGAGCAGTTCTTC.

This clone was seen more than once but under ten times. This chain uses TRBV4-2 with TRBJ2-7; no reliable D call. The CDR3 consists of 14 residues. The germline CDR1 and CDR2 sequences are LGHNA and YNFKEQ. V shed 1 base and J shed 2 bases, with 9 bases lying between them. This chain's CDR3 is CASSQGNRAYEQYF. The CDR3 DNA is TGTGCCAGCAGCCAAGGGAACAGAGCCTACGAGCAGTACTTC.

Here the CDR3 DNA reads TGTGCCAGCAGTCCATGGGGACAGGGGAATCAGCCCCAGCATTTT. Residues: CASSPWGQGNQPQHF. The chain combines TRBV27 with TRBJ1-5; 10 bases match TRBD1. The CDR3 totals 15 residues. The germline V gene encodes CDR1 MNHEY and CDR2 SMNVEV (reference sequence). V shed 5 bases and J 4 bases; nucleotides not matched to a gene: 5.

Here the CDR3 DNA reads TGTGCCAGCAGCTTGGGGGACAGGGGTATCAGTGGCTACACCTTC. This encodes CASSLGDRGISGYTF. The J gene is TRBJ1-2, the V gene TRBV5-4, with 10 positions matching TRBD1. CDR3 size: 15 residues. From germline, CDR1 is SGHNT and CDR2 YYREEE (reference sequence). V shed 0 bases and J 7 bases; nucleotides not matched to a gene: 6.

This chain uses TRBV19 with TRBJ2-7, with 8 bases that match TRBD2. The germline gives CDR1 LNHDA, CDR2 SQIVND (reference sequence). Trimming cost V 3 bases and J 2 bases; bases outside gene matches: 3. CDR3 size: 14 residues. CDR3 loop: CASSIGTRTYEQYF. The CDR3 bases are TGTGCCAGTAGTATCGGGACTAGAACCTACGAGCAGTACTTC.